The 8 T cell receptor beta chains presented below share a single source sample, sequenced in a study of shared clonotypes between healthy human individuals. Here immunoSEQ multiplex PCR was the method, and the copy in TCRdb shows in-frame clones only, minus some. The data show fewer than 1.6 million clones, about 98.5% seen once. Material: naive CD4+ T cells sorted from blood. Subset meaning: CD45RA+ positively selected. Every receptor here comes from a man in his thirties or forties in good health.

Concerning this clone itself: The sample holds other DNA sequences that translate to the same CDR3. The V call is TRBV11-2, the J call TRBJ2-5; TRBD2 aligns across 13 bases. V dropped 6 bases and J dropped 4; count of bases not matched to a gene: 5. Germline V gene data show CDR1 as SGHAT and CDR2 as FQNNGV. CDR3 length equals 15 residues. CDR3 sequence reads: CASSTSGREGETQYF. The CDR3 nucleotides read TGTGCCAGCAGTACTAGCGGGAGGGAAGGAGAGACCCAGTACTTC.

This chain links TRBV21-1 with TRBJ2-3; TRBD1 reflects the table's D call only, with no check against the DNA. TRBV21-1 is given as a pseudogene. The CDR3 is made up of 15 amino acids. This CDR3 is CASSKGQSSTDTQYF. DNA of the CDR3: TGTGCCAGCAGCAAAGGGCAATCTAGCACAGATACGCAGTATTTT.

This sequence joins TRBV18 and TRBJ2-5; 7 bases are a match to TRBD1. V shed 8 bases, J shed 0 bases, and the junction held 9 bases outside the gene matches. Germline CDR1 reads KGHSH; CDR2 reads LQKENI. The CDR3 covers 15 residues. Here the CDR3 reads CASKKMTGNQETQYF. The CDR3 DNA reads TGTGCCAGCAAGAAAATGACAGGGAACCAAGAGACCCAGTACTTC. The full variable domain, its missing parts supplied by reference TRBV18 and TRBJ2-5, is NAGVMQNPRHLVRRRGQEARLRCSPMKGHSHVYWYRQLPEEGLKFMVYLQKENIIDESGMPKERFSAEFPKEGPSILRIQQVVRGDSAAYFCASKKMTGNQETQYFGPGTRLLVL.

The V call is TRBV6-1, the J call TRBJ1-2; TRBD1 might be the D (5 bases). The length of the CDR3 is 14 residues. In germline, CDR1 is MNHNS, CDR2 SASEGT. Trimming took 4 bases from V and 2 from J, leaving 11 bases between them. The DNA for the CDR3 is TGTGCCAGCAGTGTAGTAGGACACAACTATGGCTACACCTTC. It specifies CASSVVGHNYGYTF.

This clone was detected only once. Distinct nucleotide sequences in the sample also encode this CDR3. The J gene is TRBJ2-7, the V gene TRBV5-1; D not certain. V lost 5 bases to trimming and J lost 2 bases, with 14 bases between them. The germline gives CDR1 SGHRS, CDR2 YFSETQ. This CDR3 has 14 amino acids. The CDR3 DNA is TGCGCCAGCAGTTCCTCCGGACGAGCCTACGAGCAGTACTTC. Protein: CASSSSGRAYEQYF. Full variable domain (remainder filled in from reference TRBV5-1 and TRBJ2-7): KAGVTQTPRYLIKTRGQQVTLSCSPISGHRSVSWYQQTPGQGLQFLFEYFSETQRNKGNFPGRFSGRQFSNSRSEMNVSTLELGDSALYLCASSSSGRAYEQYFGPGTRLTVT.

V gene TRBV10-3 combines with J gene TRBJ2-1, with 13 bases aligning to TRBD2. CDR1 and CDR2 (germline): ENHRY, SYGVKD. Unmatched junction bases numbered 7, after V lost 5 bases and J lost 9 bases. This CDR3 is 15 amino acids long. In DNA form, the CDR3 reads TGTGCCATCAGTTCACTAGCGGGAGGGGTGGGTGAGCAGTTCTTC. Translated: CAISSLAGGVGEQFF.

V is TRBV6-1 and J is TRBJ2-5, with D perhaps TRBD2 (6 bases). The CDR3 has 13 amino acids. V was trimmed by 7 bases and J by 5 bases, leaving 14 bases between them. Germline values: CDR1 MNHNS, CDR2 SASEGT. The CDR3 coding sequence is TGTGCCAGCACGGAGGGGAGCGGGGAGACCCAGTACTTC. This encodes CASTEGSGETQYF.

The chain combines TRBV28 with TRBJ2-7, with TRBD2 as a possible D gene (5 bases). This CDR3 region has 12 residues. V was trimmed by 8 bases and J by 4 bases, leaving 12 bases between them. CDR1 and CDR2 from the germline V gene are MDHEN and SYDVKM. The CDR3 nucleotides read TGTGCCAGCCAGTCGGAGGAGTACGAGCAGTACTTC. This encodes CASQSEEYEQYF.